This TCR beta chain comes out of a study of T cell repertoires in cytomegalovirus infection. Background on the study: Indications came from public TCR beta signatures; they pointed to CMV infection and to a matching HLA type.

Study-wide results and limits: Based on cumulative public TCR beta family frequency, carriers of CMV plus the relevant HLA were identified. The ex vivo response was dominated by HLA-C-restricted CMV-specific TCR beta clonotypes.

Note on this clonotype: Its antigen is undetermined.

TCRdb re-derived calls from the reads in MiXCR, one entry per CDR3 protein. The sample includes some 350,000 distinct CDR3 sequences, almost 30% of them seen just once. CDR3 length equals 15 residues. J was trimmed by 4 bases and V by 4 bases; bases with no gene match: 7. Germline CDR1 and CDR2: SGHDT and YYEEEE. The TCR originated in a human donor in good health (CMV status not recorded). Some clones in this sample may be carry-over from other donors' samples. The chain recombines TRBV5-6 with TRBJ1-2, with 10 bases identical to TRBD1. Sequencing was performed on cultured PBMCs, taken from culture after CMV antigen stimulation. CDR3 sequence reads: CASSPWDRGIYGYTF. In nucleotides, the CDR3 is TGTGCCAGCAGCCCTTGGGACAGGGGAATCTATGGCTACACCTTC. Variable domain in full (rest from reference TRBV5-6 and TRBJ1-2): DAGVTQSPTHLIKTRGQQVTLRCSPKSGHDTVSWYQQALGQGPQFIFQYYEEEERQRGNFPDRFSGHQFPNYSSELNVNALLLGDSALYLCASSPWDRGIYGYTFGSGTRLTVV.